Below are 5 T cell receptor beta chains sequenced from a single sample in a study of cytomegalovirus exposure and HLA in healthy donors. PCR primers comprised 60 Vbeta and 13 Jbeta primers. TCRdb keeps only in-frame clones here, not all; method: immunoSEQ multiplex PCR. The sample carries approximately 120,000 clones, nearly 80% recorded once. The sample comprised PBMCs. These receptors all come from a woman in her thirties or forties in good health and CMV-seronegative.

This clone was observed a handful of times. The chain combines TRBV19 with TRBJ2-2, with D possibly matching TRBD1 (6 bases). Per the germline V gene, CDR1 is LNHDA and CDR2 is SQIVND (reference sequence). The CDR3 totals 14 residues. Trimming took off 7 bases at V and 5 bases at J, with 14 bases between the two ends. The CDR3 nucleotides read TGTGCCAGTATGGGGGCACAACGTACCGGGGAGCTGTTTTTT. It is translated as CASMGAQRTGELFF. The full variable domain, completed using reference TRBV19 and TRBJ2-2, is DGGITQSPKYLFRKEGQNVTLSCEQNLNHDAMYWYRQDPGQGLRLIYYSQIVNDFQKGDIAEGYSVSREKKESFPLTVTSAQKNPTAFYLCASMGAQRTGELFFGEGSRLTVL.

The V call is TRBV6-6, the J call TRBJ2-7; 8 nucleotides align to TRBD1. CDR3 length: 13 amino acids. After removal of 6 bases from V and 6 bases from J, the junction contained 7 bases not matched to a gene. Germline CDR1 MNHNY, CDR2 SVGAGI (reference sequence). CDR3 sequence reads: CASRPQGGAEQYF. In DNA, the CDR3 is TGTGCCAGCAGACCACAGGGGGGCGCCGAGCAGTACTTC.

Turning to this clone: One junction end disagrees with the germline gene, perhaps due to a read error. J is TRBJ1-2 and V is TRBV7-9, with a tentative D call TRBD1 (5 bases). The germline gives CDR1 SEHNR, CDR2 FQNEAQ (reference sequence). The CDR3 consists of 14 residues. The chain's CDR3 is CSSSPLRENYGYTF. DNA of the CDR3: TGTTCCAGCAGCCCTCTCAGGGAAAACTATGGCTACACCTTC. Drawing the rest from reference TRBV7-9 and TRBJ1-2, the complete variable domain is DTGVSQNPRHKITKRGQNVTFRCDPISEHNRLYWYRQTLGQGPEFLTYFQNEAQLEKSRLLSDRFSAERPKGSFSTLEIQRTEQGDSAMYLCSSSPLRENYGYTFGSGTRLTVV.

This rearrangement joins TRBV10-2 to TRBJ2-1; no definite D call. The CDR3 runs to 20 residues. Trimming took off 5 bases at V and 0 bases at J, with 26 bases between the two ends. Germline values: CDR1 WSHSY, CDR2 SAAADI. This chain's CDR3 is CASSRVWVDLIVRSYNEQFF. The CDR3, as DNA: TGCGCCAGCAGTCGGGTGTGGGTTGATTTAATCGTTCGCTCCTACAATGAGCAGTTCTTC.

This clone was observed a few times. The chain carries TRBV9 and TRBJ1-1, with D unclear. The germline V gene has CDR1 SGDLS and CDR2 YYNGEE. The CDR3 consists of 13 residues. Trimming removed 0 bases at V and 4 bases at J, with 7 bases between. The CDR3 is CASSVGGSTEAFF. DNA of the CDR3: TGTGCCAGCAGCGTAGGAGGGTCCACTGAAGCTTTCTTT.